Listed below are T cell receptor beta chains from one sample, sequenced in a study of blood T cell repertoires in COVID-19. The table came from immunoSEQ multiplex PCR; TCRdb's copy has only in-frame clones and leaves some out. Of about 220,000 clones in the sample, 85% to 90% were seen once. What was sequenced was PBMCs or T cells enriched from blood (not recorded which). These receptors were collected from a woman aged 18-35 years in a cohort exposed to, infected with or recovered from COVID-19 (not recorded which). CDR3s include the opening cysteine and the closing phenylalanine or tryptophan. The D gene is left open where the match is weak. For some rows the clone size is stated as once, few or many, or as a class when expanded; others skip it.

J,size,V,D,CDR3,DNA
TRBJ1-2,once,TRBV24-1,TRBD1,CATSDPDRDYTF,TGTGCCACCAGTGACCCAGACAGGGACTACACCTTC
TRBJ1-2,.,TRBV6-1,.,CASSEATVGYGYTF,TGTGCCAGCAGTGAGGCAACAGTTGGCTATGGCTACACCTTC
TRBJ1-2,.,TRBV9,TRBD1,CASSVGTGDYGYTF,TGTGCCAGCAGCGTGGGGACAGGGGACTATGGCTACACCTTC
TRBJ2-1,.,TRBV12-3/TRBV12-4,.,CASSTDNHNEQFF,TGTGCCAGCAGTACGGACAACCACAATGAGCAGTTCTTC
TRBJ2-3,.,TRBV6-4,.,CASSDSRLSKADTQYF,TGTGCCAGCAGTGACTCTCGACTCTCAAAGGCAGATACGCAGTATTTT
TRBJ1-5,few,TRBV18,TRBD1,CASLQGAGSNQPQHF,TGTGCCAGCTTACAGGGGGCTGGAAGCAATCAGCCCCAGCATTTT
TRBJ2-3,.,TRBV29-1,.,CSVDYTPGYYSTDTQYF,TGCAGCGTTGATTATACGCCTGGCTACTATAGCACAGATACGCAGTATTTT
TRBJ2-7,.,TRBV6-6,.,CASSLALGKQYF,TGTGCCAGCAGTCTAGCACTAGGGAAGCAGTACTTC
TRBJ1-1,.,TRBV12-3/TRBV12-4,.,CASRLAGLTEAFF,TGTGCCAGCAGGCTGGCGGGGCTCACTGAAGCTTTCTTT
TRBJ2-2,.,TRBV28,TRBD1,CASSFRQGVTGELFF,TGTGCCAGCAGTTTCAGACAGGGGGTCACCGGGGAGCTGTTTTTT
TRBJ1-1,.,TRBV12-3/TRBV12-4,.,CASRINTEAFF,TGTGCCAGCAGAATAAACACTGAAGCTTTCTTT
TRBJ1-4,.,TRBV3-1/TRBV3-2,.,CASSLQGDEKLFF,TGTGCCAGCAGCCTTCAAGGGGATGAAAAACTGTTTTTT
TRBJ2-1,.,TRBV6-5,TRBD1,CASSSTGEHEQFF,TGTGCCAGCAGTTCGACAGGGGAGCATGAGCAGTTCTTC
TRBJ2-7,.,TRBV28,TRBD1,CASSFLGRDRAPYEQYF,TGTGCCAGCAGTTTCTTAGGGCGGGACAGGGCGCCTTACGAGCAGTACTTC
TRBJ1-5,.,TRBV18,.,CASSPQRVDNQPQHF,TGTGCCAGCTCACCACAGAGGGTTGACAATCAGCCCCAGCATTTT
TRBJ2-2,.,TRBV19,TRBD2,CASRDLAGTSTGELFF,TGTGCCAGTAGGGATTTAGCGGGTACGAGTACCGGGGAGCTGTTTTTT
TRBJ1-2,.,TRBV5-1,.,CASSLDRNYGYTF,TGCGCCAGCAGCTTGGACAGAAACTATGGCTACACCTTC
TRBJ2-7,.,TRBV5-1,TRBD2,CASSLWGGTSGYEQYF,TGCGCCAGCAGCTTGTGGGGTGGGACTAGCGGTTACGAGCAGTACTTC
TRBJ2-7,.,TRBV18,.,CASSPPRREGNVFYEQYF,TGTGCCAGCTCACCACCGCGGCGGGAAGGGAATGTTTTCTACGAGCAGTACTTC
TRBJ2-7,.,TRBV7-8,TRBD1,CASSQGQYYEQYF,TGTGCCAGCAGCCAGGGACAGTACTACGAGCAGTACTTC
TRBJ2-3,.,TRBV11-1,.,CASSIPYRASTDTQYF,TGTGCCAGCAGCATACCCTACAGGGCTAGCACAGATACGCAGTATTTT
TRBJ2-5,.,TRBV12-3/TRBV12-4,.,CASSPGQETQYF,TGTGCCAGCAGCCCGGGCCAAGAGACCCAGTACTTC
TRBJ2-7,once,TRBV9,TRBD1,CASSAGQVAYEQYF,TGTGCCAGCAGCGCGGGACAGGTAGCCTACGAGCAGTACTTC
TRBJ1-2,.,TRBV6-5,TRBD1,CASSQGEHGYTF,TGTGCCAGCAGCCAGGGGGAACATGGCTACACCTTC
TRBJ2-5,.,TRBV2,.,CASTKDAGGGETQYF,TGTGCCAGCACAAAGGACGCTGGGGGAGGAGAGACCCAGTACTTC
TRBJ1-2,.,TRBV30,.,CAWSLRPTYGYTF,TGTGCCTGGAGTTTGCGGCCCACCTATGGCTACACCTTC
TRBJ1-2,.,TRBV2,.,CASSERRQVERKNGYTF,TGTGCCAGCAGTGAAAGGCGACAGGTGGAGAGAAAAAATGGCTACACCTTC
TRBJ2-7,.,TRBV9,TRBD2,CASSATTGLVHEQYF,TGTGCCAGCAGCGCGACGACCGGACTAGTTCACGAGCAGTACTTC
TRBJ1-1,.,TRBV3-1/TRBV3-2,.,CASSQERRGNTEAFF,TGTGCCAGCAGCCAAGAAAGGCGGGGTAACACTGAAGCTTTCTTT
TRBJ1-2,.,TRBV13,.,CASSLGQGLYGYTF,TGTGCCAGCAGCTTAGGTCAGGGGCTATATGGCTACACCTTC
TRBJ2-5,.,TRBV10-3,TRBD1,CAISEHPGQQQETQYF,TGTGCCATCAGTGAACATCCGGGACAGCAGCAAGAGACCCAGTACTTC
TRBJ2-7,.,TRBV27,.,CASSSDRTSYEQYF,TGTGCCAGCAGTTCCGACAGGACATCCTACGAGCAGTACTTC
TRBJ1-2,.,TRBV2,TRBD1,CASGKQGTIDGYTF,TGTGCCAGCGGGAAACAGGGGACGATCGATGGCTACACCTTC
TRBJ2-3,.,TRBV28,.,CASSPNARGTDTQYF,TGTGCCAGCAGTCCCAATGCGAGGGGCACAGATACGCAGTATTTT
TRBJ1-1,.,TRBV6-5,.,CASSSTAFEAFF,TGTGCCAGCAGTTCGACAGCATTTGAAGCTTTCTTT
TRBJ1-6,.,TRBV19,.,CASSIGSSPLHF,TGTGCCAGTAGTATAGGTAGTTCACCCCTCCACTTT
TRBJ2-2,few,TRBV4-1,.,CASSGGTPELFF,TGCGCCAGCAGCGGCGGGACTCCCGAGCTGTTTTTT
TRBJ1-4,.,TRBV10-3,.,CAISEGDITTNEKLFF,TGTGCCATCAGTGAGGGGGACATCACAACTAATGAAAAACTGTTTTTT